This T cell receptor beta chain comes out of a study of shared clonotypes between healthy human individuals. The V gene end was trimmed by 4 bases and the J gene end by 2 bases; junction bases not matched to a gene: 7. The CDR3 extends over 15 amino acids. CDR1 is LNHDA, CDR2 SQIVND, per germline (reference sequence). Profiled with immunoSEQ multiplex PCR; TCRdb holds only in-frame clones, not every one. Seen here are about 980,000 clones, about three quarters observed once, and the top ten hold about 1.5%. This clone was counted only a few times. Sequencing used memory CD4+ T cells sorted from blood. As to subset: CD45RA-negative fraction. This TCR was recovered from a man aged 18 to 30 in good health. V gene TRBV19 combines with J gene TRBJ2-7; 8 bases are a match to TRBD2. The CDR3 region is CASSKTSETTYEQYF. CDR3 in DNA: TGTGCCAGTAGTAAGACTAGCGAAACAACCTACGAGCAGTACTTC.